These 20 T cell receptor beta chains originate from one sample sequenced in a study of blood T cell repertoires in COVID-19. TCRdb's table, derived via immunoSEQ multiplex PCR, lists solely in-frame clones and lacks some. The sample contains roughly 160,000 clones, more than 70% of which appear only once. Sample: peripheral blood. The receptors shown here come from a man aged 45-65 years with active or convalescent COVID-19.

This chain links TRBV2 with TRBJ2-4, with a weak D call TRBD2 (5 bases). Trimming left V 6 bases short and J 8 bases short, with 8 bases between. This CDR3 is built from 11 residues. Per the germline V gene, CDR1 is SNHLY and CDR2 is FYNNEI. CDR3 in DNA: TGTGCCAGCAGGGAGGTAGACATTCAGTACTTC. Encoded protein: CASREVDIQYF. Combining the CDR3 with reference TRBV2 and TRBJ2-4 gives the whole variable domain EPEVTQTPSHQVTQMGQEVILRCVPISNHLYFYWYRQILGQKVEFLVSFYNNEISEKSEIFDDQFSVERPDGSNFTLKIRSTKLEDSAMYFCASREVDIQYFGAGTRLSVL.

The rearrangement links TRBV6-5 to TRBJ2-7; 9 nucleotides align to TRBD1. This CDR3 spans 12 amino acids. The V segment lost 6 bases and the J segment 9 bases; nucleotides outside the gene matches: 6. Germline assignment: CDR1 MNHEY and CDR2 SVGAGI. The CDR3 sequence: CASRQGQGPQYF. The CDR3 DNA follows: TGTGCCAGCAGACAAGGACAGGGGCCGCAGTACTTC.

As for this clone: The junction shows a germline mismatch at one end, possibly a read error. This sequence joins TRBV3-1 (or the pseudogene TRBV3-2) and TRBJ2-3; 11 bases map to TRBD1. This CDR3 has 17 residues. Germline V gives CDR1 LGHDT, CDR2 YNNKEL (reference sequence). DNA of the CDR3: TGTGCCAGCAGCGAAGACGCCGGGACAGGGGGTCTAAATACGCAGTATTTT. Its translation is CASSEDAGTGGLNTQYF.

This rearrangement joins TRBV29-1 to TRBJ1-2; D is undetermined. The germline V gene encodes CDR1 SQVTM and CDR2 ANQGSEA. Trimming removed 4 bases at V and 4 bases at J, with 10 bases between. This CDR3 has 12 amino acids. The DNA for the CDR3 is TGCAGCGTTGGGGAGGGCTTCTATGGCTACACCTTC. Its protein product is CSVGEGFYGYTF. The variable domain in full, with the rest retrieved from reference TRBV29-1 and TRBJ1-2, is SAVISQKPSRDICQRGTSLTIQCQVDSQVTMMFWYRQQPGQSLTLIATANQGSEATYESGFVIDKFPISRPNLTFSTLTVSNMSPEDSSIYLCSVGEGFYGYTFGSGTRLTVV.

The V gene is TRBV24-1, the J gene TRBJ1-3, with 11 bases matching TRBD1. The CDR3 consists of 18 residues. With V trimmed by 3 bases and J by 2 bases, 8 bases remained unmatched. Germline lookup yields CDR1 KGHDR and CDR2 SFDVKD. The CDR3 DNA sequence: TGTGCCACCAGTGATGCATCCCCGGGACAGGGGGCTGGAAACACCATATATTTT. This codes for CATSDASPGQGAGNTIYF.

The chain uses TRBV30 and TRBJ1-1; tentative D call: TRBD1 (6 bases). The CDR3 length is 14 residues. Germline CDR1 is GTSNPN and CDR2 is SVGIG (reference sequence). V dropped 2 bases and J dropped 1 base, with 11 bases sitting between them. In DNA form, the CDR3 reads TGTGCCTGGAGTCCGAAGACAGGGAACACTGAAGCTTTCTTT. It encodes CAWSPKTGNTEAFF.

The chain links TRBV9 to TRBJ2-1; 9 bases are shared with TRBD2. CDR1 is SGDLS and CDR2 is YYNGEE in the germline V gene. Trimming at V came to 4 bases and at J to 0 bases, leaving 2 bases not matched to a gene. The CDR3 extends over 15 amino acids. The CDR3 reads CASSPSGNSYNEQFF. The CDR3 nucleotides read TGTGCCAGCAGCCCTAGCGGGAACTCCTACAATGAGCAGTTCTTC.

The chain couples TRBV10-3 to TRBJ1-1, with TRBD1 as a possible D gene (6 bases). Germline V gene sequence: CDR1 ENHRY, CDR2 SYGVKD. V was clipped by 4 bases and J by 2 bases, with 14 bases between them. The CDR3 has 15 residues. DNA of the CDR3: TGTGCCATCAGTGTCGAGCCAGGGGCAAACACTGAAGCTTTCTTT. As protein: CAISVEPGANTEAFF.

The chain is built from TRBV24-1 and TRBJ2-5; 13 bases line up with TRBD2. Germline CDR1 is KGHDR and CDR2 is SFDVKD. The CDR3 sequence is 16 residues long. V shed 3 bases and J 4 bases; nucleotides not matched to a gene: 4. The CDR3 sequence is CATSDVTSGRLETQYF. The DNA for the CDR3 is TGTGCCACCAGTGATGTGACTAGCGGGAGGTTAGAGACCCAGTACTTC.

This chain joins TRBV19 and TRBJ1-6; D possibly corresponds to TRBD1 (6 bases). CDR3 length: 15 residues. Germline V gene data show CDR1 as LNHDA and CDR2 as SQIVND (reference sequence). V dropped 3 bases and J dropped 10 bases, with 16 bases sitting between them. CDR3 sequence: CASSIRTETGSPLHF. CDR3 bases: TGTGCCAGTAGTATCCGGACAGAGACGGGGTCACCCCTCCACTTT.

V is TRBV7-8 and J is TRBJ2-5, with TRBD2 matching 10 bases. Unmatched junction bases numbered 9, after V lost 4 bases and J lost 7 bases. Germline V gene sequence: CDR1 SGHVS, CDR2 FQNEAQ. There are 15 residues in the CDR3. The CDR3 sequence is CASSSLAGVGGTQYF. In DNA form, the CDR3 reads TGTGCCAGCAGCTCCCTAGCGGGAGTAGGGGGGACCCAGTACTTC.

In DNA, the CDR3 is TGTGCCAGCAGCTTAGCTCGGGGGGGCGTTGGTGGAAACACCATATATTTT. This translates into CASSLARGGVGGNTIYF. J is TRBJ1-3 and V is TRBV7-6; D is perhaps TRBD1 (6 bases). Trimming removed 0 bases from V and 3 bases from J, with 15 bases in between. The CDR3 spans 17 residues. CDR1 and CDR2 from the germline V gene are SGHVS and FNYEAQ.

The genes are TRBV19 and TRBJ2-7, with 14 bases aligning to TRBD2. Losses at the gene ends were 5 bases for V and 4 bases for J; bases not matched to a gene: 7. Germline V gene sequence: CDR1 LNHDA, CDR2 SQIVND (reference sequence). This CDR3 region has 16 residues. DNA for the CDR3: TGTGCCAGTAGTGCTACAGGGACTAGCGGGAGATACGAGCAGTACTTC. Protein: CASSATGTSGRYEQYF.

The rearrangement uses TRBV7-8 and TRBJ2-7; 9 nucleotides align to TRBD2. The length of the CDR3 is 17 residues. V lost 4 bases, J lost 0 bases, and 10 bases stayed unmatched. The germline V gene has CDR1 SGHVS and CDR2 FQNEAQ. This CDR3 is CASSSGAGGPLSYEQYF. CDR3 DNA sequence: TGTGCCAGCAGCTCCGGGGCGGGAGGGCCCCTCTCCTACGAGCAGTACTTC.

The chain carries TRBV4-1 and TRBJ2-5, with D possibly being TRBD1 (6 bases). Germline V CDR1 and CDR2: MGHRA, YSYEKL. Trimming took 5 bases from V and 5 from J, leaving 15 bases between them. This CDR3 region has 14 residues. CDR3 nucleotide sequence: TGCGCCAGCAGCAACCGGGACCAGGGGGAGACCCAGTACTTC. The encoded protein is CASSNRDQGETQYF.

This chain links TRBV5-1 with TRBJ2-1; 9 bases map to TRBD1. The trim removed 4 bases at V and 7 bases at J, leaving 6 bases unmatched. Germline loops: CDR1 SGHRS, CDR2 YFSETQ. The CDR3 covers 14 residues. The CDR3 DNA follows: TGCGCCAGCAGCGCGGGACAGGGCGAGAATGAGCAGTTCTTC. It translates to CASSAGQGENEQFF.

The chain recombines TRBV29-1 with TRBJ2-1; 10 bases agree with TRBD2. Germline loops: CDR1 SQVTM, CDR2 ANQGSEA. The length of the CDR3 is 18 residues. J was trimmed by 1 base and V by 1 base; bases with no gene match: 10. The CDR3 protein is CSVEGLAGVRGSYNEQFF. The CDR3 nucleotides are TGCAGCGTTGAAGGTCTAGCGGGAGTTAGGGGTTCCTACAATGAGCAGTTCTTC.

The V and J genes are TRBV5-1 and TRBJ2-6; D might be TRBD1 (7 bases). Germline CDR1 is SGHRS and CDR2 is YFSETQ. The CDR3 sequence is 17 residues long. Trimming pared 3 bases from V and 4 bases from J, leaving 17 bases between. DNA for the CDR3: TGCGCCAGCAGCTCCTCCTCAGGGGGGCTAGGGGCCAACGTCCTGACTTTC. The encoded protein is CASSSSSGGLGANVLTF.

The J gene is TRBJ2-2, the V gene TRBV7-2, with a weak D call TRBD1 (5 bases). Germline CDR1 reads SGHTA; CDR2 reads FQGNSA. V lost 5 bases, J lost 7 bases, and 14 bases lay in between. The CDR3 extends over 14 amino acids. In DNA, the CDR3 is TGTGCCAGCAGCCCCAGCGTGGGGCACGGGGAGCTGTTTTTT. Encoded protein: CASSPSVGHGELFF.

The chain carries TRBV14 and TRBJ2-2; no firm D call. The germline V and J ends were trimmed by 2 bases and 3 bases, with 4 bases remaining between them. The germline CDR1 and CDR2 sequences are SGHDN and FVKESK. The CDR3 contains 13 residues. Written as DNA, the CDR3 is TGTGCCAGCAGCCAACGAGACACCGGGGAGCTGTTTTTT. It encodes CASSQRDTGELFF.